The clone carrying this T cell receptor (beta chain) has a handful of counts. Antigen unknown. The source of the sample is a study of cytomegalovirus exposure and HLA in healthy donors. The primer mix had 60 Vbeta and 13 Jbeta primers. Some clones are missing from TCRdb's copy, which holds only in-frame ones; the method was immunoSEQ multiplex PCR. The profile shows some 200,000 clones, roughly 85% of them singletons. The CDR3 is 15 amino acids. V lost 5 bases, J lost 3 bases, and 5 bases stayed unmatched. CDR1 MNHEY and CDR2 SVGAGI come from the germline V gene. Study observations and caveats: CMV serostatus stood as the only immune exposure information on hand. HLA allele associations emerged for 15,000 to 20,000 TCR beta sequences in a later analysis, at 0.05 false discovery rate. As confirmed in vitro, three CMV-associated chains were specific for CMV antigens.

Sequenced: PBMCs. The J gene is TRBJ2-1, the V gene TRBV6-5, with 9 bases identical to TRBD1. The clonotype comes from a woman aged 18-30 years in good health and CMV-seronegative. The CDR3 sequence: CASSPRTGDYNEQFF. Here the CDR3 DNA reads TGTGCCAGCAGTCCTCGGACAGGGGACTACAATGAGCAGTTCTTC.